This T cell receptor beta chain was retrieved from a study of cytomegalovirus exposure and HLA in healthy donors. PCR employed 60 Vbeta and 13 Jbeta primers. Produced via immunoSEQ multiplex PCR; TCRdb's table is partial and in-frame only. The table lists roughly 110,000 clones, roughly 80% of them singletons. The CDR3 runs 13 residues. Germline-derived CDR1 and CDR2 are MRHNA and SNTAGT. With 4 bases removed from V and 8 bases from J, the gap between germline ends came to 9 bases. Input material: PBMCs. The clonotype was recovered from a woman in her 30s in good health and CMV-seropositive. The J gene is TRBJ1-6, the V gene TRBV6-4; D gene unclear. DNA for the CDR3: TGTGCCAGCAGTGGTCGGGAGGATTCACCCCTCCACTTT. Protein: CASSGREDSPLHF.